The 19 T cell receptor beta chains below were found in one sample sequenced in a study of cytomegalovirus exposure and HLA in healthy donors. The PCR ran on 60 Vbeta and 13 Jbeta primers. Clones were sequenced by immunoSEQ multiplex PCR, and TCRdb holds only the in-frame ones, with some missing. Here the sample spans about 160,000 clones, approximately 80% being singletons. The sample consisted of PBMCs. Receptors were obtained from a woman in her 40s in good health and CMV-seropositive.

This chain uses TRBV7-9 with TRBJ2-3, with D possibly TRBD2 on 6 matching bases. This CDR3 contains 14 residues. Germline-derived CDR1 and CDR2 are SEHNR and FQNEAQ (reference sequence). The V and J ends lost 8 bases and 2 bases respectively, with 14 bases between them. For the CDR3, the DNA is TGTGCCAGCGGTTTTGCGGGAAACACAGATACGCAGTATTTT. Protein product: CASGFAGNTDTQYF.

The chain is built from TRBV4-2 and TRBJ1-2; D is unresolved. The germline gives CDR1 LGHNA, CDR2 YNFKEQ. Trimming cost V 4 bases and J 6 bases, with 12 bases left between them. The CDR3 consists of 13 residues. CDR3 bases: TGTGCCAGCAGCCCCGGGAGTGGGGATGGCTACACCTTC. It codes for CASSPGSGDGYTF.

In DNA form, the CDR3 reads TGCGCCAGCAGCTTGGGAGGGCCAAACTATGGCTACACCTTC. This translates into CASSLGGPNYGYTF. The V and J genes are TRBV5-1 and TRBJ1-2; no clear D. There are 14 residues in the CDR3. V lost 0 bases to trimming and J lost 2 bases, with 8 bases between them. Germline CDR1 SGHRS, CDR2 YFSETQ.

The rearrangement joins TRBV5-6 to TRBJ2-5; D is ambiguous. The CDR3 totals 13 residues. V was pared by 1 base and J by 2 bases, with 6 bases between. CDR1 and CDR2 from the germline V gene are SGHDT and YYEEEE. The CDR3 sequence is CASSLMTQETQYF. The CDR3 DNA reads TGTGCCAGCAGCTTGATGACACAAGAGACCCAGTACTTC.

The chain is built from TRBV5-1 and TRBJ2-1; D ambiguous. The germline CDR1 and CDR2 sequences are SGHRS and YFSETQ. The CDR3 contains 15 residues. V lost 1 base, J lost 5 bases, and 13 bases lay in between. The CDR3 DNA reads TGCGCCAGCAGCTTGTTAACACTATTTAACAATGAGCAGTTCTTC. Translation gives CASSLLTLFNNEQFF.

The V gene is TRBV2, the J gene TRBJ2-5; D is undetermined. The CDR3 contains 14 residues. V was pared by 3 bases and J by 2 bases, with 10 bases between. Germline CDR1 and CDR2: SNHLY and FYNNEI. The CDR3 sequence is CASSESRLQETQYF. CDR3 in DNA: TGTGCCAGCAGTGAGTCGCGGCTACAAGAGACCCAGTACTTC.

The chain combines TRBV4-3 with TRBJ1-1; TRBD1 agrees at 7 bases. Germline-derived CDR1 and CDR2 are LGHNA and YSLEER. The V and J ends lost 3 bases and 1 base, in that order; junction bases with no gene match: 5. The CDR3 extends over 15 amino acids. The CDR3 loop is CASSQRQGANTEAFF. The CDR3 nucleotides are TGCGCCAGCAGCCAGAGACAGGGTGCGAACACTGAAGCTTTCTTT.

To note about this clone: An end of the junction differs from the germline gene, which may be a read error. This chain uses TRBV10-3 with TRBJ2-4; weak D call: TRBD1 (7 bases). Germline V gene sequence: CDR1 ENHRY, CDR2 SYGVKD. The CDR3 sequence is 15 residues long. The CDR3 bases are TGTGCCATCAGTGCCCAGGGGGGAGGCAAAAACAGTCAGTACTTC. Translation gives CAISAQGGGKNSQYF.

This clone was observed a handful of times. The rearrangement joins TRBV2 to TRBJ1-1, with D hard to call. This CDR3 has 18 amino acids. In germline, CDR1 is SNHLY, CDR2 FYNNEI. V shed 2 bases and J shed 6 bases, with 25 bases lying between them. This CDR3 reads CASSEPLGLSTLGAEAFF. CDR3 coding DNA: TGTGCCAGCAGTGAACCTTTGGGCCTCTCCACCCTGGGCGCTGAAGCTTTCTTT.

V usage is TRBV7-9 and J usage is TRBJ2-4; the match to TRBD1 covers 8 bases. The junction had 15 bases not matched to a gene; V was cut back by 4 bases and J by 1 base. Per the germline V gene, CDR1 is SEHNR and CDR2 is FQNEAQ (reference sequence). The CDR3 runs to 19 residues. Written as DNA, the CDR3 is TGTGCCAGCAGCTCCACCGGGACAGGAAAAATGTATGCCAAAAACATTCAGTACTTC. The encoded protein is CASSSTGTGKMYAKNIQYF.

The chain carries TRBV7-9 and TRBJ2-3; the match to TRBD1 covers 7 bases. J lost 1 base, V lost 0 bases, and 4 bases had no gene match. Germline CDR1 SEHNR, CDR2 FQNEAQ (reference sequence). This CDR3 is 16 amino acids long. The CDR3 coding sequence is TGTGCCAGCAGCTTAGCGACAGGGATTGGCACAGATACGCAGTATTTT. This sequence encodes CASSLATGIGTDTQYF.

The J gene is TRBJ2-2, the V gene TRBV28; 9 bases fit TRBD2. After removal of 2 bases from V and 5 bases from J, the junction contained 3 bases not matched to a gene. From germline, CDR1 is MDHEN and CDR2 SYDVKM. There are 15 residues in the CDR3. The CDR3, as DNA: TGTGCCAGCAGTTTAGCGGGGGGGGTGACCGGGGAGCTGTTTTTT. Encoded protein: CASSLAGGVTGELFF.

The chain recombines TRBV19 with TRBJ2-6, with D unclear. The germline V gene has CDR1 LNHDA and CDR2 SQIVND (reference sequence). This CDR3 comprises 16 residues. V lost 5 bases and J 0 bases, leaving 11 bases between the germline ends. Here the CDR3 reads CASSPRLSSGANVLTF. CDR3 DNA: TGTGCCAGTAGTCCCCGCCTTAGCTCTGGGGCCAACGTCCTGACTTTC. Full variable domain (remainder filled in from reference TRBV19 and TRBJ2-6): DGGITQSPKYLFRKEGQNVTLSCEQNLNHDAMYWYRQDPGQGLRLIYYSQIVNDFQKGDIAEGYSVSREKKESFPLTVTSAQKNPTAFYLCASSPRLSSGANVLTFGAGSRLTVL.

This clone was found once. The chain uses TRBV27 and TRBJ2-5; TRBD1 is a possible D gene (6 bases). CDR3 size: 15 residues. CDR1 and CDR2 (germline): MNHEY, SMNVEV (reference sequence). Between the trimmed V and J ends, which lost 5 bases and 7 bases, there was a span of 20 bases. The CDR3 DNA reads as TGTGCCAGCAGTCAAGTCGTCAGGGGAAAACGGACCCAGTACTTC. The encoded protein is CASSQVVRGKRTQYF.

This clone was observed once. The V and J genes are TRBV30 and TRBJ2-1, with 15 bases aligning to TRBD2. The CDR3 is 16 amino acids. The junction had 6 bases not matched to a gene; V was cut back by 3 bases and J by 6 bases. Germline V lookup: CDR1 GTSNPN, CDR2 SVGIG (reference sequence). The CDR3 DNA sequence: TGTGCCTGGAGGGCTCCGGGACTAGCGGGGGGCAATGAGCAGTTCTTC. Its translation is CAWRAPGLAGGNEQFF.

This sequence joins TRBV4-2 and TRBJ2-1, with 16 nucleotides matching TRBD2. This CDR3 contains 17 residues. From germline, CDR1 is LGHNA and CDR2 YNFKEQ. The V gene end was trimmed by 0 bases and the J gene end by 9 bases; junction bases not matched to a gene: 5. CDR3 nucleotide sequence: TGTGCCAGCAGCCAAGACGGGACTAGCGGGGGGGCCGGTGAGCAGTTCTTC. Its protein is CASSQDGTSGGAGEQFF.

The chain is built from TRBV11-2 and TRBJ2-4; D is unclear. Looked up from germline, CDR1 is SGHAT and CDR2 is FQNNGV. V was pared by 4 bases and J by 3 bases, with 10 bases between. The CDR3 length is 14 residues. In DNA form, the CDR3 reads TGTGCCAGCAGCTCCACGGTAGTCAAAAACATTCAGTACTTC. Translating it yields CASSSTVVKNIQYF.

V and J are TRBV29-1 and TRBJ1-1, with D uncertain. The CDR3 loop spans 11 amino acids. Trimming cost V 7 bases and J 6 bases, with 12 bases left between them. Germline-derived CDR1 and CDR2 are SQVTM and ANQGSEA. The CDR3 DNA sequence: TGCAGCGCGGGAGGGCAAGCTGAAGCTTTCTTT. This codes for CSAGGQAEAFF.

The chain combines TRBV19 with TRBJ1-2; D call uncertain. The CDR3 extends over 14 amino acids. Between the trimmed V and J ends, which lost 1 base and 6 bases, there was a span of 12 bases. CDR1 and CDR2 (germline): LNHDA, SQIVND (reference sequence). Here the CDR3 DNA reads TGTGCCAGTAGTATAGGAGGGAACTCCAATGGCTACACCTTC. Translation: CASSIGGNSNGYTF. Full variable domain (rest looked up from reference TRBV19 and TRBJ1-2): DGGITQSPKYLFRKEGQNVTLSCEQNLNHDAMYWYRQDPGQGLRLIYYSQIVNDFQKGDIAEGYSVSREKKESFPLTVTSAQKNPTAFYLCASSIGGNSNGYTFGSGTRLTVV.